This TCR beta chain was identified in a study of T cells in Graves' hyperthyroidism and ophthalmopathy (dated by TCRdb to the late 2010s). Study-wide context: Peripheral blood was sampled at the time of initial diagnosis, prior to any treatment. For training and testing, the 100 or so patients in the discovery cohort were randomly divided in a 7:3 ratio. A discovery cohort of about a hundred patients, 43 with Graves' ophthalmopathy and 55 to 65 with stable Graves' hyperthyroidism, was used to find distinguishing TCR V-J signatures. According to the paper, TCR Vbeta CDR3 sequencing was carried out on 135 peripheral blood samples, which came from under 50 ophthalmopathy, around 74 hyperthyroidism and some 17 progressor patients. In addition, the study compared T-cell repertoires in thyroid tissue and in blood from roughly six Graves' hyperthyroidism patients. After blood sampling, hyperthyroidism patients were treated with methimazole at a starting dose of 30 mg daily, and ophthalmopathy patients were treated with high-dose intravenous methylprednisolone. Whether ophthalmopathy could be predicted prospectively was tested in an independent validation cohort made up of approximately 19 hyperthyroidism patients plus 17 patients who later progressed to ophthalmopathy.

The germline V gene (reference sequence) yields MNHEY for CDR1 and SMNVEV for CDR2. Counted from cysteine to phenylalanine, this CDR3 has 15 amino acids. Only CDR3 DNA remains: 45 bases, in frame from the first base. V drops 6 bases and J drops 2 bases, leaving 14 bases in between. TCR beta CDR3 regions were amplified from RNA transcripts. A first-round RT-PCR of the TCR CDR3 used the HTBI primer set with the Qiagen OneStep RT-PCR kit. Libraries were constructed in a second round of multiplex PCR, after which size selection and purification were carried out. Paired-end sequencing of the libraries was performed with 100 bp reads on an Illumina HiSeq2000. In the paper's pipeline: SOAPnuke was used to process the raw data, with reads discarded if the reads contained adapters or uncalled bases, had a mean Phred below 15, or lacked an exact constant-primer or identifier match. COPE v1.2.5 was used to merge the high-quality paired reads, and each unique nucleotide sequence was defined as a clonotype. Clonotypes were aligned to IMGT TRBV, TRBD and TRBJ reference segments using MiTCR v1.1. The analysis was restricted to V-J combinations with a frequency above 0.0001, which together covered 99% to 99.2% of the repertoires. The TCS score was defined as F50 (clonal expansion) divided by E x V (chaos), with BLOSUM62-based TCRdist calculated between CDR3 peptides within each V-J. Welch's t-statistics and random forest reduced around 510 V-J features to about 13, which were used in a naive Bayes classifier (R e1071). In-frame beta chains were kept once TCRdb had trimmed the public reads at Q25 with fastp and called clones with MiXCR. Entries are consolidated by CDR3 protein sequence, retaining the most common genes and DNA. TCRdb, rather than the study authors, made the V and J calls. This sample is represented by under 300,000 distinct CDR3 sequences; around 22% of them were singletons. The ten largest clones add up to approximately 60% of the sample.

What the research found in general, with its limitations: Most expanded thyroid clonotypes (frequency above 0.001) were also found in blood, which suggests that blood repertoires may mirror thyroid immune responses. A model built on a 13 V-J signature distinguished ophthalmopathy from stable hyperthyroidism, reaching around 88% sensitivity and around 81% specificity in cross-validation and 80%/75% in testing. In validation, the model predicted progression to ophthalmopathy with 65% to 71% sensitivity and roughly 72% specificity, a median of 6.5 months before onset. No statistical method was used to set the sample size in advance, and investigators knew the group allocation.

About this clonotype itself: Its antigen is unknown. No base quality information exists; no much larger clone differs at one position.

Moderately to severely active disease, a Clinical Activity Score of at least 3, a NOSPECS grade of at least 4, and a duration under 3 months were present in ophthalmopathy patients. Patients with uncontrolled infections, other autoimmune diseases, pregnancy or lactation were excluded. Clinical symptoms, serum thyroxine and TRAb, thyroid ultrasound, and orbital computed tomography formed the basis for the diagnoses. PBMCs were separated from 8 to 10 ml of fresh peripheral blood using Ficoll-Paque density gradient centrifugation. Trizol reagent was used to extract total RNA, and RNA quality was then checked on an Agilent 2100 Bioanalyzer.

The specimen sequenced was blood. The receptor was derived from a man younger than 40 with Graves' ophthalmopathy. The chain employs TRBV27 and TRBJ1-5, and the D gene may be TRBD1, 6 bases matching. The sequenced DNA is TGTGCCAGCAGCTTTCAGGCAGGGGGCAATCAGCCCCAGCATTTT. It is translated as CASSFQAGGNQPQHF.